Presented here are 6 T cell receptor beta chains from one specimen sequenced in a study of identical twins. Using its own MiXCR run on the 5' RACE reads, TCRdb lists one record per CDR3 protein. The data show 1.5 million to 2 million distinct CDR3 sequences, about 31% seen once. The sequencing sample was made of cord blood. Receptors originate from a newborn girl in good health.

This clonotype has more than one count but fewer than ten. The chain recombines TRBV27 with TRBJ2-5, with D tentatively TRBD1 or TRBD2 (6 bases each). This CDR3 spans 14 amino acids. Per germline, CDR1 MNHEY and CDR2 SMNVEV (reference sequence). The V and J ends lost 8 bases and 5 bases respectively, with 18 bases between them. This CDR3 is CASLRGGTFETQYF. For the CDR3, the DNA is TGTGCCAGCCTTCGTGGCGGGACATTCGAGACCCAGTACTTC.

Notes on this clonotype: At one end, the junction sequence differs from germline, possibly due to a read error. The chain combines TRBV5-1 with TRBJ1-5; 9 nucleotides align to TRBD1. This CDR3 comprises 16 residues. From germline, CDR1 is SGHRS and CDR2 YFSETQ. The DNA for the CDR3 is TGCGCCAGCAGCTTGGGACAGGGGGGTGGCAATCGGCCCCAGCATTTT. Protein: CASSLGQGGGNRPQHF.

The rearrangement links TRBV7-2 to TRBJ1-4, with TRBD1 as a possible D gene (5 bases). Looked up from germline, CDR1 is SGHTA and CDR2 is FQGNSA. The CDR3 loop spans 16 amino acids. Trimming cost V 0 bases and J 1 base, with 9 bases left between them. CDR3: CASSLAKTETNEKLFF. CDR3 in DNA: TGTGCCAGCAGCTTAGCTAAGACAGAAACTAATGAAAAACTGTTTTTT.

The V gene is TRBV21-1, the J gene TRBJ1-5. TRBV21-1 is a recognized pseudogene. This CDR3 is built from 14 residues. The CDR3 bases are TGTGCCAGCAGCAAATGGAGGGGCAATCAGCCCCAGCATTTT. Amino acid sequence: CASSKWRGNQPQHF.

This clonotype was detected a few times. The chain employs TRBV28 and TRBJ2-1, with 12 bases lining up with TRBD2. V trimming: 2 bases; J trimming: 9 bases; junction bases outside the gene matches: 8. The CDR3 runs to 16 residues. Germline-derived CDR1 and CDR2 are MDHEN and SYDVKM. The DNA of the CDR3 is TGTGCCAGCAGTTTAGTCCCTAGGGGACTAGCGGGTGAGCAGTTCTTC. Its protein product is CASSLVPRGLAGEQFF. Full variable domain (rest looked up from reference TRBV28 and TRBJ2-1): DVKVTQSSRYLVKRTGEKVFLECVQDMDHENMFWYRQDPGLGLRLIYFSYDVKMKEKGDIPEGYSVSREKKERFSLILESASTNQTSMYLCASSLVPRGLAGEQFFGPGTRLTVL.

V usage is TRBV6-5 and J usage is TRBJ2-3; 9 bases align to TRBD1. Germline assignment: CDR1 MNHEY and CDR2 SVGAGI. Losses at the gene ends were 3 bases for V and 6 bases for J; bases not matched to a gene: 25. CDR3 size: 21 residues. CDR3 protein: CASSYRRPGQGISSILDTQYF. In DNA, the CDR3 is TGTGCCAGCAGTTATAGACGTCCGGGACAGGGAATTTCGTCGATTCTGGATACGCAGTATTTT.